The subject of this entry is one T cell receptor beta chain. These data are taken from a study of blood T cell repertoires in COVID-19. Overall study: PBMCs, B-cell-depleted T cells, or T cells provided the cDNA or gDNA that made up the material.

Here immunoSEQ multiplex PCR was the method, and the copy in TCRdb shows in-frame clones only, minus some. The profile covers roughly 70,000 clones, with about 90% appearing a single time and 8.5% taken by the ten largest. The germline V gene has CDR1 SGHRS and CDR2 YFSETQ. CDR3 length: 16 residues. V lost 0 bases to trimming and J lost 4 bases; unmatched junction nucleotides: 7. This receptor was identified in a human donor in a cohort sampled during active COVID-19. The gene calls are TRBV5-1 and TRBJ2-7; 10 nucleotides line up with TRBD1. Sample: peripheral blood. The CDR3 loop reads CASSLAVDRGQYEQYF. The DNA of the CDR3 is TGCGCCAGCAGCTTGGCCGTAGACAGGGGGCAATACGAGCAGTACTTC. Full variable domain (missing parts from reference TRBV5-1 and TRBJ2-7): KAGVTQTPRYLIKTRGQQVTLSCSPISGHRSVSWYQQTPGQGLQFLFEYFSETQRNKGNFPGRFSGRQFSNSRSEMNVSTLELGDSALYLCASSLAVDRGQYEQYFGPGTRLTVT.